Below, one T cell receptor beta chain is given with its context. Trimming shortened V by 3 bases and J by 6 bases, and 10 bases separated the two germline ends. The CDR3 has 13 residues. The germline gives CDR1 SGHNT, CDR2 YENEEA. The entry originates in a study of blood T cell repertoires in COVID-19. Study details: The samples span acute and convalescent COVID-19 from the United States, Italy and Spain. The cDNA or gDNA used as material had been derived from T cells, B-cell-depleted T cells, or PBMCs.

As handled by the study authors: Reference gene primer amplification gave estimated nucleated cell counts. Sequenced by immunoSEQ multiplex PCR; TCRdb stores in-frame clones only, minus some. The V and J calls and the clone size are those of that table, but D and trimming were determined from the DNA. The sample includes 150,000 to 200,000 clones, around 80% of them seen just once. The sequencing sample was made of peripheral blood. The genes are TRBV11-3 and TRBJ2-3; tentative D call: TRBD1 (5 bases). The TCR originated in a woman older than 75 with active or convalescent COVID-19. The CDR3 reads CASSFGAGDTQYF. DNA of the CDR3: TGTGCCAGCAGCTTTGGAGCAGGGGATACGCAGTATTTT.